This T cell receptor beta chain was identified during a study of blood T cell repertoires in COVID-19. Study background: T cells, B-cell-depleted T cells, or PBMCs supplied cDNA or gDNA.

As handled by the study authors: Estimation of nucleated cell counts was performed using reference gene primer amplification. Using immunoSEQ multiplex PCR, the repertoire was profiled, and TCRdb retains in-frame clones only, with some absent. V and J calls and clone size are copied from that table; D and trimming were computed from the DNA. The table shows more than 75,000 clones, with 70% to 85% occurring only once. CDR1 is SGHDN, CDR2 FVKESK, per germline. The CDR3 contains 14 residues. The V end was cut by 0 bases, the J end by 5 bases, with 10 bases between. The sequence was collected from a human donor in a cohort sampled during active COVID-19. The sequenced sample consisted of peripheral blood. V and J are TRBV14 and TRBJ1-2; tentatively, D is TRBD1 (6 bases). This CDR3 is CASSQDSRGYGYTF. Written as DNA, the CDR3 is TGTGCCAGCAGCCAAGATTCTAGGGGGTATGGCTACACCTTC.